The 22 T cell receptor beta chains listed next were all sequenced from one sample in a study of cytomegalovirus exposure and HLA in healthy donors. PCR used 60 Vbeta primers and 13 Jbeta primers. The repertoire was sequenced with immunoSEQ multiplex PCR; TCRdb's copy has only in-frame clones and lacks some. The sample includes about 180,000 clones, more than 70% of them seen just once. The sequenced material came from PBMCs. These receptors came from a boy under 10 years old in good health and CMV-seronegative.

The chain carries TRBV5-1 and TRBJ2-2; tentatively, D is TRBD2 (5 bases). The CDR3 runs to 14 residues. Per germline, CDR1 SGHRS and CDR2 YFSETQ. Trimming stripped 7 bases from V and 0 bases from J, with 10 bases between. CDR3 bases: TGCGCCAGCGCGGAGGACCCGAACACCGGGGAGCTGTTTTTT. This translates into CASAEDPNTGELFF.

This clone was observed a handful of times. The chain has TRBV4-1 and TRBJ2-7, with 7 positions matching TRBD2. The CDR3 runs to 14 residues. In germline, CDR1 is MGHRA, CDR2 YSYEKL. V lost 1 base to trimming and J lost 7 bases; unmatched junction nucleotides: 7. CDR3 DNA sequence: TGCGCCAGCAGCCAAGGTCAGGACGGGAGGGAGCAGTACTTC. Translation gives CASSQGQDGREQYF.

The rearrangement joins TRBV5-1 to TRBJ1-5; TRBD1 might be the D (5 bases). Germline V gene data show CDR1 as SGHRS and CDR2 as YFSETQ. The CDR3 covers 15 residues. Trimming stripped 0 bases from V and 2 bases from J, with 9 bases between. The CDR3 spells CASSLEGRGNQPQHF. For the CDR3, the DNA is TGCGCCAGCAGCTTGGAGGGGCGCGGCAATCAGCCCCAGCATTTT.

The genes are TRBV7-6 and TRBJ1-6, with TRBD1 matching over 7 bases. V lost 1 base, J lost 7 bases, and 1 base stayed unmatched. The V gene's germline CDR1 is SGHVS and CDR2 FNYEAQ. The CDR3 is 14 residues long. The CDR3 protein is CASSLGTGNSPLHF. The CDR3 nucleotides are TGTGCCAGCAGCTTAGGGACAGGAAATTCACCCCTCCACTTT. Looking up the rest from reference TRBV7-6 and TRBJ1-6 gives the full variable domain: GAGVSQSPRYKVTKRGQDVALRCDPISGHVSLYWYRQALGQGPEFLTYFNYEAQQDKSGLPNDRFSAERPEGSISTLTIQRTEQRDSAMYRCASSLGTGNSPLHFGNGTRLTVT.

This clone was seen only a few times. The rearrangement joins TRBV15 to TRBJ2-1; possibly TRBD1 for D (7 bases). V dropped 4 bases and J dropped 4 bases, with 17 bases sitting between them. Germline lookup yields CDR1 LNHNV and CDR2 YYDKDF (reference sequence). The length of the CDR3 is 16 residues. CDR3 region: CATSTSQGRGYNEQFF. CDR3 DNA: TGTGCCACCAGCACCTCACAGGGGCGGGGTTACAATGAGCAGTTCTTC.

V is TRBV27 and J is TRBJ2-7, with TRBD2 matching 15 bases. The CDR3 runs to 18 residues. Germline assignment: CDR1 MNHEY and CDR2 SMNVEV (reference sequence). The ends lost 5 bases at V and 1 base at J; junction bases unmatched: 9. The CDR3 sequence: CASSQWGTSGRPSYEQYF. As DNA, the CDR3 is TGTGCCAGCAGTCAATGGGGGACTAGCGGGAGGCCTTCCTACGAGCAGTACTTC.

The chain recombines TRBV7-2 with TRBJ2-7; 10 bases match TRBD2. V lost 1 base and J lost 4; bases outside the gene matches: 13. The CDR3 is made up of 18 amino acids. Germline CDR1 SGHTA, CDR2 FQGNSA. CDR3 nucleotides: TGTGCCAGCAGCTTAGTGGGACTAGCGCAGATAATACCTTACGAGCAGTACTTC. This gives the protein CASSLVGLAQIIPYEQYF.

This chain links TRBV30 with TRBJ1-5; weak D call: TRBD1 (5 bases). The germline V gene has CDR1 GTSNPN and CDR2 SVGIG (reference sequence). The CDR3 loop spans 17 amino acids. V lost 2 bases and J 2 bases, leaving 19 bases between the germline ends. The CDR3 region is CAWSRARVRGGNQPQHF. In nucleotides, the CDR3 is TGTGCCTGGAGTAGGGCAAGGGTCCGGGGGGGCAATCAGCCCCAGCATTTT.

V and J are TRBV13 and TRBJ2-3; TRBD2 is a possible D gene (6 bases). The CDR3 runs to 18 residues. Per germline, CDR1 PRHDT and CDR2 FYEKMQ (reference sequence). The germline V and J ends were trimmed by 4 bases and 0 bases, with 20 bases remaining between them. CDR3 region: CASSSNIRLAPSTDTQYF. CDR3 bases: TGTGCCAGCAGCTCCAATATTCGGCTAGCGCCTAGCACAGATACGCAGTATTTT. Full variable domain (outside the CDR3, taken from reference TRBV13 and TRBJ2-3): AAGVIQSPRHLIKEKRETATLKCYPIPRHDTVYWYQQGPGQDPQFLISFYEKMQSDKGSIPDRFSAQQFSDYHSELNMSSLELGDSALYFCASSSNIRLAPSTDTQYFGPGTRLTVL.

The genes are TRBV4-1 and TRBJ1-5, with TRBD1 as a possible D gene (5 bases). Germline CDR1 is MGHRA and CDR2 is YSYEKL. The V end lost 4 bases, the J end lost 4 bases, and 14 bases lay between the germline ends. CDR3 size: 15 residues. CDR3 amino acids: CASSPSGRDNQPQHF. The CDR3 bases are TGCGCCAGCAGCCCGTCTGGCAGGGATAATCAGCCCCAGCATTTT.

The rearrangement uses TRBV6-1 and TRBJ2-3; 10 bases are shared with TRBD2. The CDR3 runs 14 residues. Germline loops: CDR1 MNHNS, CDR2 SASEGT. V was pared by 8 bases and J by 4 bases, with 6 bases of the junction left unmatched. The CDR3 region has the DNA TGTGCCAGCCAGCGGCTAGCGGGAGCAGATACGCAGTATTTT. This encodes CASQRLAGADTQYF.

V is TRBV21-1 and J is TRBJ2-1; the table's D call, TRBD1, has no DNA check behind it. TRBV21-1 counts as a pseudogene. The CDR3 is 18 amino acids. The CDR3 loop is CASSKMGDRRSSYNEQFF. In DNA form, the CDR3 reads TGTGCCAGCAGCAAAATGGGTGACAGAAGGAGCTCCTACAATGAGCAGTTCTTC.

The chain links TRBV28 to TRBJ2-7; 7 bases are a match to TRBD2. CDR1 MDHEN and CDR2 SYDVKM come from the germline V gene. J gave up 0 bases and V 4 bases, and 6 bases lay outside the gene matches. The CDR3 covers 15 residues. The CDR3 spells CASSSSGLSSYEQYF. The CDR3 DNA sequence: TGTGCCAGCAGTTCTAGCGGCCTGAGCTCCTACGAGCAGTACTTC.

The rearrangement joins TRBV27 to TRBJ1-2; 9 bases agree with TRBD1. V shed 6 bases and J 5 bases; nucleotides not matched to a gene: 10. Germline-derived CDR1 and CDR2 are MNHEY and SMNVEV (reference sequence). The CDR3 covers 15 residues. As DNA, the CDR3 is TGTGCCAGCAGCTTAGGGACAGGGCCCACATATGGCTACACCTTC. This gives the protein CASSLGTGPTYGYTF.

This chain connects TRBV4-1 to TRBJ1-5, with D possibly matching TRBD1 (6 bases). The germline V gene has CDR1 MGHRA and CDR2 YSYEKL. The CDR3 runs 18 residues. V was pared by 1 base and J by 0 bases, with 16 bases between. CDR3 protein: CASSQGVGGAYSNQPQHF. CDR3 in DNA: TGCGCCAGCAGCCAAGGGGTCGGGGGGGCTTATAGCAATCAGCCCCAGCATTTT.

The gene calls are TRBV11-2 and TRBJ2-1; 7 bases fit TRBD2. CDR3 length: 13 amino acids. V was clipped by 0 bases and J by 7 bases; unmatched bases: 0. The germline CDR1 and CDR2 sequences are SGHAT and FQNNGV. The CDR3 protein is CASSLELANEQFF. The DNA of the CDR3 is TGTGCCAGCAGCTTAGAACTAGCGAATGAGCAGTTCTTC.

V gene TRBV4-1 combines with J gene TRBJ2-2; a possible D gene is TRBD2 (6 bases). V was pared by 4 bases and J by 4 bases, with 16 bases between. This CDR3 is built from 16 residues. The germline V gene has CDR1 MGHRA and CDR2 YSYEKL. CDR3: CASSPSGGKGTGELFF. CDR3 coding DNA: TGCGCCAGCAGCCCCTCTGGCGGGAAGGGCACCGGGGAGCTGTTTTTT.

V and J are TRBV7-3 and TRBJ2-2, with D possibly being TRBD1 (5 bases). Germline CDR1 reads SGHTA; CDR2 reads FQGTGA. This CDR3 is built from 14 residues. V shed 9 bases and J shed 5 bases, with 16 bases lying between them. As DNA, the CDR3 is TGTGCCAGATTATACTGCAGGGAAACCGGGGAGCTGTTTTTT. Translating it yields CARLYCRETGELFF. Combining the CDR3 with reference TRBV7-3 and TRBJ2-2 gives the whole variable domain GAGVSQTPSNKVTEKGKYVELRCDPISGHTALYWYRQSLGQGPEFLIYFQGTGAADDSGLPNDRFFAVRPEGSVSTLKIQRTERGDSAVYLCARLYCRETGELFFGEGSRLTVL.

The rearrangement links TRBV6-5 to TRBJ2-1; 10 positions match TRBD1. The CDR3 runs 16 residues. Trimming removed 4 bases from V and 8 bases from J; junction bases left unmatched: 11. The V gene's germline CDR1 is MNHEY and CDR2 SVGAGI. The chain's CDR3 is CASSSLTGTGVYEQFF. CDR3 in DNA: TGTGCCAGCAGTTCCCTTACCGGGACAGGGGTCTATGAGCAGTTCTTC.

The rearrangement uses TRBV5-4 and TRBJ2-7; 9 bases match TRBD2. J gave up 0 bases and V 2 bases, and 6 bases lay outside the gene matches. CDR1 and CDR2 (germline): SGHNT, YYREEE (reference sequence). The CDR3 loop spans 16 amino acids. The CDR3 DNA follows: TGTGCCAGCAGCTTAGGGCTAGCGGGATACTCCTACGAGCAGTACTTC. Protein sequence: CASSLGLAGYSYEQYF.

V usage is TRBV10-3 and J usage is TRBJ1-1; TRBD1 matches at 7 bases. CDR1 ENHRY and CDR2 SYGVKD come from the germline V gene. Trimming removed 5 bases from V and 1 base from J; junction bases left unmatched: 4. The CDR3 is 14 amino acids. The CDR3 DNA reads TGTGCCATCAGTAAGGACAGGAGGAACACTGAAGCTTTCTTT. This gives the protein CAISKDRRNTEAFF.

The chain joins TRBV7-6 to TRBJ2-1; 7 nucleotides agree with TRBD1. In germline, CDR1 is SGHVS, CDR2 FNYEAQ. CDR3 length: 16 residues. V shed 6 bases, J shed 3 bases, and the junction held 11 bases outside the gene matches. This chain's CDR3 is CASRSTTGRGYNEQFF. The CDR3 nucleotides are TGTGCCAGCAGATCGACGACAGGGAGAGGCTACAATGAGCAGTTCTTC.